Listed below are T cell receptor beta chains from one sample, sequenced in a study of monozygotic twins with inflammatory bowel disease. TCRdb reprocessed the 5' RACE reads and stores each CDR3 protein as one record, lacking DNA. The table lists around 450,000 distinct CDR3 sequences. Sequencing input: blood. The receptors originated from a human donor with ulcerative colitis or Crohn's disease, or a healthy co-twin of an affected twin (not recorded which). The CDR3 runs from the conserved cysteine through the conserved F or W.

cdr3_aa j_call v_call
CASSQDPGLETQYF TRBJ2-5 TRBV4-1
CSARDYRTLRPPSGYTF TRBJ1-2 TRBV20-1
CASSVGQQNTEAFF TRBJ1-1 TRBV5-1
CASSTAGQGIYEQYF TRBJ2-7 TRBV7-8
CASSQVTLPTGELFF TRBJ2-2 TRBV14
CASKGDRVDNEQFF TRBJ2-1 TRBV19
CAIGGFSGNTIYF TRBJ1-3 TRBV10-3
CASSLVELPNTEAFF TRBJ1-1 TRBV5-1
CASSFIGGQGGYTF TRBJ1-2 TRBV27
CASSLIRNSYNEQFF TRBJ2-1 TRBV7-2
CASSGGDTQTSNQPQHF TRBJ1-5 TRBV5-5
CASSISTGMEGYTF TRBJ1-2 TRBV7-2
CASSVGQAGTGELFF TRBJ2-2 TRBV9
CASSLFSYEQYF TRBJ2-7 TRBV5-4
CASSFAKHQETQYF TRBJ2-5 TRBV12-3/TRBV12-4
CASSRGRASGEEQFF TRBJ2-1 TRBV7-3
CASSLADGTYEQYF TRBJ2-7 TRBV5-6
CASTPADYSNQPQHF TRBJ1-5 TRBV2
CAWSVQNVREKLFF TRBJ1-4 TRBV30
CASTLTWGGNNEQYF TRBJ2-7 TRBV7-2
CASSPRDVTGEQYF TRBJ2-3 TRBV18
CASSPLETAGANVLTF TRBJ2-6 TRBV27
CASSQARTSGVTDTQYF TRBJ2-3 TRBV14
CASSQGQGAHEQYF TRBJ2-7 TRBV14
CASSSLSAGNTGELFF TRBJ2-2 TRBV5-1
CAIRGGADRGYNEQFF TRBJ2-1 TRBV10-3
CASSQVGGQLNTEAFF TRBJ1-1 TRBV4-1
CASSAPGLSDGYTF TRBJ1-2 TRBV9
CSVEESRVTYEQYF TRBJ2-7 TRBV29-1
CASSPARDPNTGELFF TRBJ2-2 TRBV7-9
CASSQANLGLAGGPNTGELFF TRBJ2-2 TRBV4-2
CSVLELEKLFF TRBJ1-4 TRBV29-1
CASSRGTSGQFF TRBJ2-1 TRBV21-1
CASSFVGVNTGELFF TRBJ2-2 TRBV5-4
CASSFASSGNEKLFF TRBJ1-4 TRBV12-3/TRBV12-4
CASSQDLGTSSYEQYF TRBJ2-7 TRBV3-1
CASSPRGGRPSYEQYF TRBJ2-7 TRBV18